This TCR beta chain was sequenced for a study of T cell changes during pregnancy in multiple sclerosis. TCRdb's copy holds only in-frame clones and misses some; the assay was immunoSEQ multiplex PCR. In the table there are more than 60,000 clones, around 90% of which are singletons. The starting material was peripheral blood, obtained before pregnancy. This clonotype originated in a female donor with multiple sclerosis, enrolled in a pregnancy study.

CDR3 sequence: CASSPPGRGLTDTQYF. The CDR3 DNA reads TGTGCCAGCAGCCCTCCCGGGCGGGGCCTCACAGATACGCAGTATTTT. The rearrangement uses TRBV21-1 and TRBJ2-3; the D call in the table, TRBD2, was not verified against the DNA. TRBV21-1 is a known pseudogene. This CDR3 is 16 amino acids long.